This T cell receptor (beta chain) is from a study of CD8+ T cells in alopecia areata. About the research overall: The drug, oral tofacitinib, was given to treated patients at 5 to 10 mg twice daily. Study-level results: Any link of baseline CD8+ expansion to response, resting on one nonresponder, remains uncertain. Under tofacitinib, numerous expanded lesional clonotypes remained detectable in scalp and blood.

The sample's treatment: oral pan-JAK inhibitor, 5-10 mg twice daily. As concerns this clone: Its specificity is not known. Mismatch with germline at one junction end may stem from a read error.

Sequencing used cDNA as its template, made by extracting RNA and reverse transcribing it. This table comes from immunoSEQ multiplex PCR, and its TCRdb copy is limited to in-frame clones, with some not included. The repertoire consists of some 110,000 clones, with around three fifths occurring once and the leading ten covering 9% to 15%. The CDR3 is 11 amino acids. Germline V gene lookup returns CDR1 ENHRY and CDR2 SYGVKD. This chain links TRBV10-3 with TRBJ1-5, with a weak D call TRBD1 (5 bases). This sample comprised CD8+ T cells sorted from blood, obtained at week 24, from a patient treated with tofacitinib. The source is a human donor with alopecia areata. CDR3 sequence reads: CAISEGAEKNF. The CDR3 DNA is TGTGCCATCAGTGAGGGGGCAGAGAAGAATTTT.